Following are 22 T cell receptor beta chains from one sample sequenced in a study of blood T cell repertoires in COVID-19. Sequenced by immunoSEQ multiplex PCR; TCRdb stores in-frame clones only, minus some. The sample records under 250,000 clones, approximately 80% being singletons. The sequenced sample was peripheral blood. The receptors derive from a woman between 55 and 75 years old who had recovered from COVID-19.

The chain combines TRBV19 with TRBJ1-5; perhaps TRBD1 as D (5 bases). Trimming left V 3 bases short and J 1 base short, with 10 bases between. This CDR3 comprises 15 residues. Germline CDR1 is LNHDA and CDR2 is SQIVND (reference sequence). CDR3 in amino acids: CASSMGRVSNQPQHF. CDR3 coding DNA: TGTGCCAGTAGTATGGGCAGGGTGAGCAATCAGCCCCAGCATTTT.

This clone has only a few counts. The DNA of the CDR3 is TGTGCCAGCAGCGAGGGGACAGGGGGCGGTCAGCCCCAGCATTTT. Amino acids: CASSEGTGGGQPQHF. The chain couples TRBV27 to TRBJ1-5, with 12 bases that match TRBD1. CDR1 is MNHEY and CDR2 is SMNVEV in the germline V gene (reference sequence). Trimming cost V 6 bases and J 6 bases; bases outside gene matches: 6. There are 15 residues in the CDR3.

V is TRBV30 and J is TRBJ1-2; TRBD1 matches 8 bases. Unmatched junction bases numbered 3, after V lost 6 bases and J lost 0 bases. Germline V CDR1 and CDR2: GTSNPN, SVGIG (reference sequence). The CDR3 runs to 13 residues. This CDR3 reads CACRDRTNYGYTF. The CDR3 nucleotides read TGTGCCTGTCGGGACAGGACTAACTATGGCTACACCTTC.

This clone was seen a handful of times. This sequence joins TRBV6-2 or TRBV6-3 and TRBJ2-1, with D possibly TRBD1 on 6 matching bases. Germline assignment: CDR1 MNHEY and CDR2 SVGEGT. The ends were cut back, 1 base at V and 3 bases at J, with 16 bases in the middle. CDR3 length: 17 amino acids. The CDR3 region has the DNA TGTGCCAGCAGTTACTGGGGTACAGGGAAATTCTACAATGAGCAGTTCTTC. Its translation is CASSYWGTGKFYNEQFF.

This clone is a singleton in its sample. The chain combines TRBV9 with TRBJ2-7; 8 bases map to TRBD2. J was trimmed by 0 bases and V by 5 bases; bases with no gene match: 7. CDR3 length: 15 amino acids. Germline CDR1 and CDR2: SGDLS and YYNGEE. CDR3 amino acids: CASSATSGSSYEQYF. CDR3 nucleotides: TGTGCCAGCAGTGCCACTAGCGGTAGCTCCTACGAGCAGTACTTC.

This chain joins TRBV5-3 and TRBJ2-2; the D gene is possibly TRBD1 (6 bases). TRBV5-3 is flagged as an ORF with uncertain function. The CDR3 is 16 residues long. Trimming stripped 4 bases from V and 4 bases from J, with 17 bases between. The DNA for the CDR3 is TGTGCCAGAAGCCTGGCAGGGGCCCCATTCACCGGGGAGCTGTTTTTT. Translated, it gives CARSLAGAPFTGELFF.

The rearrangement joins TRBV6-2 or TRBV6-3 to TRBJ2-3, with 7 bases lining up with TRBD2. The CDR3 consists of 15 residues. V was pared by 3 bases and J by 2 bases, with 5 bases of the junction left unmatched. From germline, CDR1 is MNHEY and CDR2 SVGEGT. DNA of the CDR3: TGTGCCAGCAGTTATCCAGCGGGGTACACAGATACGCAGTATTTT. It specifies CASSYPAGYTDTQYF.

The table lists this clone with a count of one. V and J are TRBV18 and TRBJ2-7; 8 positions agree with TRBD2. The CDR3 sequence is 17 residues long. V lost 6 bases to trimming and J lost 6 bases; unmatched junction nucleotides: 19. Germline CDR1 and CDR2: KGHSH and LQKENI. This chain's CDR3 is CASSQTWGSGTPVEQYF. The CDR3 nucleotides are TGTGCCAGCTCCCAGACCTGGGGTAGCGGGACCCCCGTCGAGCAGTACTTC.

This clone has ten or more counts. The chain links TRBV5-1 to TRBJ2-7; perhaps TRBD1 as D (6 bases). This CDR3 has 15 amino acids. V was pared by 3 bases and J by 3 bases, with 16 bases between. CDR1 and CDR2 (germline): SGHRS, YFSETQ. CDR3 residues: CASSSEPGHYYEQYF. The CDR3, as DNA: TGCGCCAGCAGCTCCGAACCGGGACACTACTACGAGCAGTACTTC.

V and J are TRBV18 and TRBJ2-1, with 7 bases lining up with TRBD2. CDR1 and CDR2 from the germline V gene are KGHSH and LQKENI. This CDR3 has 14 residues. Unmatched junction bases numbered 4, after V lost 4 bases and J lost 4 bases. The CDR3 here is CASSLTSVYNEQFF. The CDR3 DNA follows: TGTGCCAGCTCACTTACTAGCGTATACAATGAGCAGTTCTTC.

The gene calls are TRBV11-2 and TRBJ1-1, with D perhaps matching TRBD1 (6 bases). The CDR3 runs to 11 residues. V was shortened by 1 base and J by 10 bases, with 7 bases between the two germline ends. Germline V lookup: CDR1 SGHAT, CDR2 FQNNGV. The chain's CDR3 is CASSLGGGAFF. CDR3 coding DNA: TGTGCCAGCAGCTTAGGAGGGGGAGCTTTCTTT.

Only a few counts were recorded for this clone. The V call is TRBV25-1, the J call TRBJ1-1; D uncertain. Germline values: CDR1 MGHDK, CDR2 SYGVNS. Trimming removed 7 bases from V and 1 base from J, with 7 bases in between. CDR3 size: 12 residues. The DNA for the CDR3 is TGTGCCAGCACGGGAGGGAACACTGAAGCTTTCTTT. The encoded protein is CASTGGNTEAFF.

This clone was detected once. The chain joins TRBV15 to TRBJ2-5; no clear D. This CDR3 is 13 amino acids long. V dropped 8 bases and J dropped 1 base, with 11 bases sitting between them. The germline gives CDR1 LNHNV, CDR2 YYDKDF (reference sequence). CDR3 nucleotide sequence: TGTGCCACCCGAAAGCCGGGCCAAGAGACCCAGTACTTC. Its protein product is CATRKPGQETQYF.

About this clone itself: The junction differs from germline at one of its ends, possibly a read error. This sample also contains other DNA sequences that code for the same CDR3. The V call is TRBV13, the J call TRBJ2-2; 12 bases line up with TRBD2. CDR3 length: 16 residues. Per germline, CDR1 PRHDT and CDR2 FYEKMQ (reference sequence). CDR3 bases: TGTGCCAGCAGCACATCTAGCGGGGGGGCCACCGGAGAGCTGTTTTTT. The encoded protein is CASSTSSGGATGELFF.

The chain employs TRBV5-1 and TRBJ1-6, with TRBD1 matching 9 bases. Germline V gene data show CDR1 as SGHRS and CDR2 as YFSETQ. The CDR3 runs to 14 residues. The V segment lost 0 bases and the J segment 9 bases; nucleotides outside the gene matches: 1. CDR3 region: CASSLAGQGSPLHF. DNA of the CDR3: TGCGCCAGCAGCTTGGCGGGACAGGGTTCACCCCTCCACTTT.

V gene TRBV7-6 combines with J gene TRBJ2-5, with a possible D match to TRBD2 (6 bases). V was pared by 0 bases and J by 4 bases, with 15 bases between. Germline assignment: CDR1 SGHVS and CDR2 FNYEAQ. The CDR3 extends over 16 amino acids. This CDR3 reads CASSLAWSMGGETQYF. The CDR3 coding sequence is TGTGCCAGCAGCTTAGCTTGGAGTATGGGGGGAGAGACCCAGTACTTC. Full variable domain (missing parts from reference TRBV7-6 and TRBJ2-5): GAGVSQSPRYKVTKRGQDVALRCDPISGHVSLYWYRQALGQGPEFLTYFNYEAQQDKSGLPNDRFSAERPEGSISTLTIQRTEQRDSAMYRCASSLAWSMGGETQYFGPGTRLLVL.

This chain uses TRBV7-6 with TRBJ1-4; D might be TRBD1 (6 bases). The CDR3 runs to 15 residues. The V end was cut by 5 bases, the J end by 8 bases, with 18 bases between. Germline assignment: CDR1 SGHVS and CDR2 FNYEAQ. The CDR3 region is CASSQGAGADEKLFF. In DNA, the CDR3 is TGTGCCAGCAGCCAAGGGGCGGGGGCGGACGAAAAACTGTTTTTT.

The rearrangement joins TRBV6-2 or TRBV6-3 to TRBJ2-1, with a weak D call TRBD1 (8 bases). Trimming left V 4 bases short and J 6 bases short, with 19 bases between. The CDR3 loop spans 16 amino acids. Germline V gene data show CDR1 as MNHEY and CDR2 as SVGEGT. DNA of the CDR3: TGTGCCAGCAGTTCCTTAGGACAGGGAGGGATCAATGAGCAGTTCTTC. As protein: CASSSLGQGGINEQFF.

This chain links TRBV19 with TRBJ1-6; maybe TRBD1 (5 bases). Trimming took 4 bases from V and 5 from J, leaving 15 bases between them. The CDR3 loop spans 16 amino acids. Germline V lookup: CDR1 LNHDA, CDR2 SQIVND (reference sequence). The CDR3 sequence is CASSSSLGLNNSPLHF. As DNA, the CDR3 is TGTGCCAGTAGTAGTTCTCTGGGACTTAATAATTCACCCCTCCACTTT.

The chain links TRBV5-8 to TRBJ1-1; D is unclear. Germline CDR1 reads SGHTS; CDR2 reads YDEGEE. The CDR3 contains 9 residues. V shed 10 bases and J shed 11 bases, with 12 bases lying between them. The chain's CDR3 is CAGPYGAFF. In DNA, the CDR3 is TGTGCCGGTCCCTACGGGGCTTTCTTT.

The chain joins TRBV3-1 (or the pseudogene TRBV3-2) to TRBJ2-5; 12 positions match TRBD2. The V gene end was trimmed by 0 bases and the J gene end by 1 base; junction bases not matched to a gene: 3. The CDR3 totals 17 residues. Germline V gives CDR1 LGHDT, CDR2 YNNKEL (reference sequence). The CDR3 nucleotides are TGTGCCAGCAGCCAAGATCAACTAGCGGGGGGCCAAGAGACCCAGTACTTC. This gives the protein CASSQDQLAGGQETQYF.

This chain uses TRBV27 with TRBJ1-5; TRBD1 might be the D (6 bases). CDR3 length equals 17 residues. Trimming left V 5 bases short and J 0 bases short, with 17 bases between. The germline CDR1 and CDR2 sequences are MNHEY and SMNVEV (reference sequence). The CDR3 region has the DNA TGTGCCAGCAGTCCTACAGGGCGCGGGTATAGCAATCAGCCCCAGCATTTT. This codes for CASSPTGRGYSNQPQHF.